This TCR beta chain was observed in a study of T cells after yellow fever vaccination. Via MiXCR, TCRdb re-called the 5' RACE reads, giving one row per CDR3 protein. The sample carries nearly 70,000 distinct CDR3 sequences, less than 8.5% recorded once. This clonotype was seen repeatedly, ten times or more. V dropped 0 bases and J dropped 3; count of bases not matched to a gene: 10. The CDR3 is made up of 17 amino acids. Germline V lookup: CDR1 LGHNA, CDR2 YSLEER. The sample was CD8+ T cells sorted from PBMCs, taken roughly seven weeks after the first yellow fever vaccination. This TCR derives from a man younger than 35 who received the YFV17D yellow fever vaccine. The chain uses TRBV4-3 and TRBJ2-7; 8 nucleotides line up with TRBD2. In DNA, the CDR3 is TGCGCCAGCAGCCAAGACTCAGGGTCGGGGGGGTACTACGAGCAGTACTTC. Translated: CASSQDSGSGGYYEQYF.